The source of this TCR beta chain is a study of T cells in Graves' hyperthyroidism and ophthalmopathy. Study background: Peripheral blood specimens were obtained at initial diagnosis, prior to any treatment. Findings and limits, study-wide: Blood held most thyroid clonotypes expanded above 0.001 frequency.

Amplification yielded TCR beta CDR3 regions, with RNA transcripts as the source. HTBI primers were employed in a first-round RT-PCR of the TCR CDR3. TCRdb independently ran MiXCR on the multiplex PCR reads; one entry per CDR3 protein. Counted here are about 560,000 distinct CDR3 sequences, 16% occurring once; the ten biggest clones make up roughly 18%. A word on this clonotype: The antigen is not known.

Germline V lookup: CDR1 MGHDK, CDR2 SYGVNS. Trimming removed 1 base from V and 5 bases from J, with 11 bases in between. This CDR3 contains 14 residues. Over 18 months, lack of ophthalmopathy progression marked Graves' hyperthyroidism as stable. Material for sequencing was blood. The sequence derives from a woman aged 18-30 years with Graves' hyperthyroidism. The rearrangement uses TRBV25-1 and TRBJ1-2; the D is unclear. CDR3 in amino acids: CASSEFGQRYGYTF. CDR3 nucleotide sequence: TGTGCCAGCAGTGAATTTGGGCAGCGGTATGGCTACACCTTC.